The subject of this entry is one T cell receptor beta chain. The antigen is unknown. Scientists made TCR beta libraries using quantitative 5'-RACE with molecular barcodes. One entry per CDR3 protein results from TCRdb running MiXCR on the 5' RACE reads. The sample lists hundreds of thousands of distinct CDR3 sequences, approximately 12% seen once, with 0.45% to 0.6% in the top ten. V dropped 4 bases and J dropped 8; count of bases not matched to a gene: 8. This CDR3 has 15 residues. Germline CDR1 reads LGHNA; CDR2 reads YSLEER. This entry belongs to a study of CD8 T cells in ankylosing spondylitis. Study results and limitations: Those disease-linked clones were CD8+; they were also relatively rare in peripheral blood. Some motif variants were previously reported in reactive arthritis synovial fluid and blood. The study looked at matched synovial fluid samples from ankylosing spondylitis patients. Disease-linked clones were reported to be significantly enriched there. Several highly homologous variants made up a TCR beta motif, and this motif appeared characteristic of ankylosing spondylitis blood.

The chain carries TRBV4-3 and TRBJ1-6, with 7 bases matching TRBD1. This sequence originates from a male donor with ankylosing spondylitis. Material: blood, either unsorted or a sorted T cell fraction (not recorded which). DNA of the CDR3: TGCGCCAGCAGCCTGACGACAGGGCGGGATTCACCCCTCCACTTT. This translates into CASSLTTGRDSPLHF.